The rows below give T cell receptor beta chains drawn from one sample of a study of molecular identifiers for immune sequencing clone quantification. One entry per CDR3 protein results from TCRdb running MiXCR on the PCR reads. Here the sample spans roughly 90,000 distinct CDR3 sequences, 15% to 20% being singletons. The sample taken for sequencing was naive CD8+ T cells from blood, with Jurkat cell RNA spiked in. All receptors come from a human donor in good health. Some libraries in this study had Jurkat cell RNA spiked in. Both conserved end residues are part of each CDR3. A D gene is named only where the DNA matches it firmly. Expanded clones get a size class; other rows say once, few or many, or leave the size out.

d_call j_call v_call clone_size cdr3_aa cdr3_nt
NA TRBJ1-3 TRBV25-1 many CASSYVGDTIYF TGTGCCAGCAGTTATGTGGGTGACACCATATATTTT
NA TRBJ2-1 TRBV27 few CASTRDDSYNEQFF TGTGCCAGCACCCGGGACGACTCCTACAATGAGCAGTTCTTC
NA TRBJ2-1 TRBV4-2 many CASSQESGVLYNEQFF TGTGCCAGCAGCCAAGAATCGGGAGTCCTATACAATGAGCAGTTCTTC
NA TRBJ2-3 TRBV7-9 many CASSLDLGTQYF TGTGCCAGCAGCTTAGATCTAGGAACGCAGTATTTT
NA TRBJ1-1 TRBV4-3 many CASSQVGRTEAFF TGCGCCAGCAGCCAAGTCGGGCGGACTGAAGCTTTCTTT
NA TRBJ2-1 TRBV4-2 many CASKDYNEQFF TGTGCCAGCAAGGACTACAATGAGCAGTTCTTC
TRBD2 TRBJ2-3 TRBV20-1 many CSATTSGRADTQYF TGCAGTGCTACAACTAGCGGGAGGGCTGATACGCAGTATTTT
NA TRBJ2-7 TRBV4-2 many CASSQGVGIPYEQYF TGTGCCAGCAGCCAAGGGGTGGGGATCCCCTACGAGCAGTACTTC
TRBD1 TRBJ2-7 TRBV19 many CASSLTGVGRYEQYF TGTGCCAGTAGCCTGACAGGGGTAGGCCGCTACGAGCAGTACTTC
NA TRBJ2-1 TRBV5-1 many CASRTGGSNEQFF TGCGCCAGCAGGACCGGGGGCAGCAATGAGCAGTTCTTC
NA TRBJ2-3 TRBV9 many CASSERLAHPDTQYF TGTGCCAGCAGCGAGCGACTCGCCCACCCAGATACGCAGTATTTT
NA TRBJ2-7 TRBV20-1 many CSARASRAYEQYF TGCAGTGCTAGAGCCTCCCGGGCCTACGAGCAGTACTTC
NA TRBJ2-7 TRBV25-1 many CASSVDSEQYF TGTGCCAGCAGTGTGGACTCCGAGCAGTACTTC
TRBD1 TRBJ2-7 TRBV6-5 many CASSWDRESYEQYF TGTGCCAGCAGCTGGGACAGGGAATCCTACGAGCAGTACTTC
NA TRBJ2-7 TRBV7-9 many CASSLGEGEVHEQYF TGTGCCAGCAGCTTAGGAGAGGGAGAGGTCCACGAGCAGTACTTC
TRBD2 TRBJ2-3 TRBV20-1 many CSARGLAVTDTQYF TGCAGTGCCAGGGGACTAGCGGTTACAGATACGCAGTATTTT
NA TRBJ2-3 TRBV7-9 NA CASSPPGLTFSDTQCF TGTGCCAGCAGCCCACCGGGACTTACTTTTTCGGATACGCAGTGTTTT
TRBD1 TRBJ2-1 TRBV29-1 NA CSGEGQGVSNEQFF TGCAGCGGGGAGGGACAGGGAGTTTCCAATGAGCAGTTCTTC
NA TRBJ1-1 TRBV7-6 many CASSLEDRIGTEAFF TGTGCCAGCAGCTTAGAAGACAGGATTGGCACTGAAGCTTTCTTT
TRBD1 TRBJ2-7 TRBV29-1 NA CSARTGPYEQYF TGCAGCGCCAGGACAGGGCCCTACGAGCAGTACTTC
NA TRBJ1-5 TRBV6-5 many CASESQALSGGGSNQPQHF TGTGCCAGTGAGTCCCAAGCTCTTTCGGGGGGTGGTAGCAATCAGCCCCAGCATTTT
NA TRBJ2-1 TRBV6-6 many CASRSSEQFF TGTGCCAGCAGAAGTAGTGAGCAGTTCTTC
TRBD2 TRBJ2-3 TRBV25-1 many CASSPGVSGGLDTDTQYF TGTGCCAGCAGCCCAGGGGTGTCGGGGGGGCTAGACACAGATACGCAGTATTTT
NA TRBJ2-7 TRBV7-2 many CASSPHPLGAYEQYF TGTGCCAGCAGCCCTCACCCTTTGGGGGCCTACGAGCAGTACTTC